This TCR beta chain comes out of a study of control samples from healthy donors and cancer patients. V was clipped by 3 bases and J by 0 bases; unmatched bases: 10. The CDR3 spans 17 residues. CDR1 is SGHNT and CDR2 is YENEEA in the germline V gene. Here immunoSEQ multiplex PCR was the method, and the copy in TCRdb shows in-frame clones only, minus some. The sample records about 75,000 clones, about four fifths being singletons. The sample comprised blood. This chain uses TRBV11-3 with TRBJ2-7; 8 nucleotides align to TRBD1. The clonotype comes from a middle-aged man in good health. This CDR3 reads CASSFGTGGTFSYEQYF. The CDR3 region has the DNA TGTGCCAGCAGCTTCGGCACAGGGGGAACCTTCTCCTACGAGCAGTACTTC. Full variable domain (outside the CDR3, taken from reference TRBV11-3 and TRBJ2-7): EAGVVQSPRYKIIEKKQPVAFWCNPISGHNTLYWYLQNLGQGPELLIRYENEEAVDDSQLPKDRFSAERLKGVDSTLKIQPAELGDSAVYLCASSFGTGGTFSYEQYFGPGTRLTVT.